These 13 T cell receptor beta chains were sequenced from one sample in a study of cytomegalovirus exposure and HLA in healthy donors. PCR primers comprised 60 Vbeta and 13 Jbeta primers. Some clones are missing from TCRdb's copy, which holds only in-frame ones; the method was immunoSEQ multiplex PCR. Seen here are more than 50,000 clones, roughly 71% observed once, and the top ten hold approximately 23%. Sequencing used PBMCs. The receptors stem from a man between 50 and 59 years old in good health and CMV-seropositive.

CDR3 nucleotides: TGCGCCAGCAGCTTGAGGGGGGGCGCGGACACTGAAGCTTTCTTT. Its protein product is CASSLRGGADTEAFF. The chain combines TRBV5-1 with TRBJ1-1, with a tentative D call TRBD1 (6 bases). The CDR3 length is 15 residues. V lost 1 base, J lost 3 bases, and 13 bases lay in between. Germline CDR1 reads SGHRS; CDR2 reads YFSETQ.

The chain combines TRBV19 with TRBJ2-3; TRBD1 aligns across 7 bases. V dropped 3 bases and J dropped 1; count of bases not matched to a gene: 4. CDR1 and CDR2 (germline): LNHDA, SQIVND (reference sequence). This CDR3 region has 15 residues. Here the CDR3 reads CASSMGQGGTDTQYF. CDR3 sequence (DNA): TGTGCCAGTAGTATGGGGCAGGGGGGCACAGATACGCAGTATTTT.

V usage is TRBV6-6 and J usage is TRBJ1-6; TRBD1 is a possible D gene (6 bases). Trimming took off 0 bases at V and 8 bases at J, with 14 bases between the two ends. CDR3 length: 16 residues. Germline V gene sequence: CDR1 MNHNY, CDR2 SVGAGI (reference sequence). The CDR3 DNA sequence: TGTGCCAGCAGTTACTCGATCCGGGACAAATATTCACCCCTCCACTTT. Residues: CASSYSIRDKYSPLHF.

This chain connects TRBV4-1 to TRBJ1-6, with 10 nucleotides matching TRBD1. Germline V gene data show CDR1 as MGHRA and CDR2 as YSYEKL. The CDR3 covers 15 residues. The J segment lost 10 bases and the V segment lost 6 bases, leaving 9 bases of the junction unmatched. DNA for the CDR3: TGCGCCAGCAGACTCGCCGGGACAGGGGACTCACCCCTCCACTTT. Translated, it gives CASRLAGTGDSPLHF.

The gene calls are TRBV7-2 and TRBJ2-3; 14 bases map to TRBD2. V lost 5 bases and J lost 0; bases outside the gene matches: 7. CDR1 SGHTA and CDR2 FQGNSA come from the germline V gene. The CDR3 is 18 residues long. This CDR3 is CASSIGTSGSFSTDTQYF. The CDR3 DNA follows: TGTGCCAGCAGCATCGGGACTAGCGGGAGTTTTAGCACAGATACGCAGTATTTT.

As regards this clone: The same CDR3 can be traced to other DNA sequences in this sample. The chain combines TRBV30 with TRBJ1-1, with TRBD1 matching over 9 bases. The CDR3 length is 18 residues. The germline V gene encodes CDR1 GTSNPN and CDR2 SVGIG (reference sequence). Trimming cost V 0 bases and J 3 bases; bases outside gene matches: 14. CDR3 residues: CAWSVWAGQGVRDTEAFF. In DNA form, the CDR3 reads TGTGCCTGGAGTGTATGGGCGGGACAGGGCGTACGGGACACTGAAGCTTTCTTT.

The V gene is TRBV6-1, the J gene TRBJ2-7, with 7 bases lining up with TRBD1. From germline, CDR1 is MNHNS and CDR2 SASEGT. With 6 bases clipped from V and 3 bases from J, the junction kept 2 bases outside the gene matches. The CDR3 length is 12 residues. The CDR3 here is CASRGQSYEQYF. CDR3 coding DNA: TGTGCCAGCAGGGGACAGAGCTACGAGCAGTACTTC.

This clone was seen a few times. V usage is TRBV28 and J usage is TRBJ2-3; 11 bases agree with TRBD1. After removal of 7 bases from V and 4 bases from J, the junction contained 13 bases not matched to a gene. This CDR3 region has 17 residues. In germline, CDR1 is MDHEN, CDR2 SYDVKM. The CDR3 sequence: CASKFPFQGQGADTQYF. The CDR3, as DNA: TGTGCCAGCAAGTTTCCCTTCCAGGGACAGGGGGCAGATACGCAGTATTTT.

This clone has only a few counts. This chain connects TRBV5-1 to TRBJ2-2; 10 bases fit TRBD2. V was clipped by 4 bases and J by 0 bases; unmatched bases: 9. Germline CDR1 SGHRS, CDR2 YFSETQ. The CDR3 spans 18 residues. CDR3 DNA sequence: TGCGCCAGCAGCCCCCCACTGCTAGCGGGGGCGAACACCGGGGAGCTGTTTTTT. Protein product: CASSPPLLAGANTGELFF.

V and J are TRBV5-4 and TRBJ2-2, with D possibly TRBD1 on 5 matching bases. This CDR3 is built from 14 residues. Germline CDR1 reads SGHNT; CDR2 reads YYREEE (reference sequence). The V gene lost 2 bases and the J gene lost 3 bases, with 8 bases spanning the gap. CDR3 sequence (DNA): TGTGCCAGCAGCTTTGACAGATACACCGGGGAGCTGTTTTTT. The encoded protein is CASSFDRYTGELFF.

The V gene is TRBV5-6, the J gene TRBJ2-7, with 9 bases lining up with TRBD1. There are 13 residues in the CDR3. Germline values: CDR1 SGHDT, CDR2 YYEEEE. The V gene end was trimmed by 3 bases and the J gene end by 4 bases; junction bases not matched to a gene: 2. The CDR3 coding sequence is TGTGCCAGCAGCTACGGGACAGGGTACGAGCAGTACTTC. Amino acids: CASSYGTGYEQYF.

As to this clone: A junction boundary mismatches the germline segment, possibly from a read error. CDR3 residues: CASSSQGF. As DNA, the CDR3 is TGTGCCAGCAGCTCCCAGGGCTTT. This rearrangement joins TRBV5-8 to TRBJ1-1; the D gene is possibly TRBD1 (5 bases). In germline, CDR1 is SGHTS, CDR2 YDEGEE. There are 8 residues in the CDR3.

V is TRBV5-1 and J is TRBJ2-1; D uncertain. Between the trimmed V and J ends, which lost 4 bases and 4 bases, there was a span of 15 bases. CDR3 length: 15 residues. Germline CDR1 SGHRS, CDR2 YFSETQ. The CDR3 reads CASSPPRDTYNEQFF. Written as DNA, the CDR3 is TGCGCCAGCAGCCCCCCCAGAGACACATACAATGAGCAGTTCTTC. Together with reference TRBV5-1 and TRBJ2-1, the CDR3 gives the full variable domain: KAGVTQTPRYLIKTRGQQVTLSCSPISGHRSVSWYQQTPGQGLQFLFEYFSETQRNKGNFPGRFSGRQFSNSRSEMNVSTLELGDSALYLCASSPPRDTYNEQFFGPGTRLTVL.